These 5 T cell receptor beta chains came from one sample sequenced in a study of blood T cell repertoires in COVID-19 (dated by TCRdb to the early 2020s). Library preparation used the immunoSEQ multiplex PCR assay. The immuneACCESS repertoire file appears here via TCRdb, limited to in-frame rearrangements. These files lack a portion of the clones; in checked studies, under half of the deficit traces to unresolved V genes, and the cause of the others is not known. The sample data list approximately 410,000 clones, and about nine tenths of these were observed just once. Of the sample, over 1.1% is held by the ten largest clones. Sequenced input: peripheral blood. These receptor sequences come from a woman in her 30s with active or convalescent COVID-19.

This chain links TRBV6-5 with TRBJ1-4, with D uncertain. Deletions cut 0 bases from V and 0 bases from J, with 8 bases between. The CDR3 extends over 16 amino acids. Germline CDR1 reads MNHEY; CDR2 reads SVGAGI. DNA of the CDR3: TGTGCCAGCAGTTACTCCGGACTTACAACTAATGAAAAACTGTTTTTT. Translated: CASSYSGLTTNEKLFF.

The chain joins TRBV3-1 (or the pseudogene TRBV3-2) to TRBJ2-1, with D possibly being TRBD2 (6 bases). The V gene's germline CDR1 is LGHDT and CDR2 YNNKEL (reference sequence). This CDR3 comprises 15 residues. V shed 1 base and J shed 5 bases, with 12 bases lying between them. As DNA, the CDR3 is TGTGCCAGCAGCCAAGGACGGCGGGAAGACAATGAGCAGTTCTTC. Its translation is CASSQGRREDNEQFF.

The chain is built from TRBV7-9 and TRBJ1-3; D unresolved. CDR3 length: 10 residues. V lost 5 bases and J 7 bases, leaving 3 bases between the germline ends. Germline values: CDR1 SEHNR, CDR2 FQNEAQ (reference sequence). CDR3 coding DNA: TGTGCCAGCAGCCTCAACACCATATATTTT. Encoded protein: CASSLNTIYF.

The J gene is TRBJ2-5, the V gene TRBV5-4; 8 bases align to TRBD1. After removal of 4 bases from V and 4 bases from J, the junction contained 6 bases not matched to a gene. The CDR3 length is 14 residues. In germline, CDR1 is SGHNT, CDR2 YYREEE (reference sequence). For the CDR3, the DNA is TGTGCCAGCAGCCTCCCGGGACAGGTAGAGACCCAGTACTTC. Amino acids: CASSLPGQVETQYF.

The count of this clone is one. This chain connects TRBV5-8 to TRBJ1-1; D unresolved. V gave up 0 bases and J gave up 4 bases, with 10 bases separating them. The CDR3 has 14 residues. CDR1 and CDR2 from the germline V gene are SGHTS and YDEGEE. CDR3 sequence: CASSLVRGFTEAFF. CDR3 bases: TGTGCCAGCAGCTTGGTTCGGGGATTCACTGAAGCTTTCTTT.